This is a list of T cell receptor beta chains from one sample in a study of blood T cell repertoires in COVID-19. Method: immunoSEQ multiplex PCR; TCRdb's copy keeps in-frame clones and lacks some. Of 150,000 to 160,000 clones listed, approximately 82% are singletons. Sequenced material: peripheral blood. The receptors originated from a woman aged 45-60 years with acute or convalescent COVID-19. Each CDR3 is given with its conserved first and last residue. Fields, in order: J gene, D gene, V gene, clone size, CDR3 DNA, CDR3 protein. D genes are given only for firm matches. Part of the rows lack a size; the others show once, few, many or a class for expanded clones.

TRBJ1-5 TRBD1 TRBV19 . TGTGCCAGTAGCCCCGGACAGGGGGATCAGCCCCAGCATTTT CASSPGQGDQPQHF
TRBJ2-5 TRBD2 TRBV7-9 . TGTGCCAGCAGCCTCCGGGGAGCGGGGACCCAAGAGACCCAGTACTTC CASSLRGAGTQETQYF
TRBJ2-6 TRBD2 TRBV4-1 . TGCGCCAGCAGCCAAGAACTAGCGGGGCTCTCTGGGGCCAACGTCCTGACTTTC CASSQELAGLSGANVLTF
TRBJ1-1 . TRBV29-1 . TGCAGCGTTGCTCAGCGAAGCACTGAAGCTTTCTTT CSVAQRSTEAFF
TRBJ2-3 TRBD1 TRBV7-2 . TGTGCCAGCAGTCCACAGGGGTTGGGCACAGATACGCAGTATTTT CASSPQGLGTDTQYF
TRBJ1-1 . TRBV18 . TGTGCCAGCTCACCACAGCCAGGTCTTGCTGAAGCTTTCTTT CASSPQPGLAEAFF
TRBJ1-4 . TRBV6-6 once TGTGCCAGCAGTTACTCGATCGGGGGGTTTAATGAAAAACTGTTTTTT CASSYSIGGFNEKLFF
TRBJ1-5 . TRBV28 . TGTGCCAGCATTGGTCCCGGGGAGCAGCCCCAGCATTTT CASIGPGEQPQHF
TRBJ1-4 TRBD1 TRBV6-5 . TGTGCCAGCAGTTATTTTACCGGGACAGGGCAGGAAAAACTGTTTTTT CASSYFTGTGQEKLFF
TRBJ2-7 TRBD2 TRBV18 . TGTGCCAGCTCACCACCGTCTAGCGGGAGCAGCTACGAGCAGTACTTC CASSPPSSGSSYEQYF
TRBJ1-2 . TRBV6-5 once TGTGCCAGCAGACCACAGGGCACCGACTATGGCTACACCTTC CASRPQGTDYGYTF
TRBJ2-7 TRBD2 TRBV18 . TGTGCCAGCTCACCCAACCTAGCGGGTGGCTCCTACGAGCAGTACTTC CASSPNLAGGSYEQYF
TRBJ1-5 TRBD1 TRBV10-2 . TGCGCCAGCAGTGGGTCAGGGGGCAACCAGCCCCAGCATTTT CASSGSGGNQPQHF
TRBJ2-2 TRBD2 TRBV5-1 . TGCGCCAGCAGCTTAAGCGGGACTAACACCGGGGAGCTGTTTTTT CASSLSGTNTGELFF
TRBJ2-5 . TRBV14 . TGTGCCAGCAGCCCTCCAGGGACAAATCCCCAAGAGACCCAGTACTTC CASSPPGTNPQETQYF
TRBJ1-2 TRBD1 TRBV18 . TGTGCCAGCTCAATCGGACAGGGTGGTGGCTACACCTTC CASSIGQGGGYTF
TRBJ2-7 TRBD2 TRBV29-1 . TGCGCGATCCTAGCGGTCAACGAGCAGTACTTC CAILAVNEQYF
TRBJ1-5 . TRBV2 . TGTGCCAGCAGGGAACGGACAGTGTATAGCAATCAGCCCCAGCATTTT CASRERTVYSNQPQHF
TRBJ2-1 . TRBV19 . TGTGCCAGTACCAGGACTGGCTCCTACAATGAGCAGTTCTTC CASTRTGSYNEQFF
TRBJ1-2 . TRBV5-1 . TGCGCCAGCAGCCCATATTCCGGACAGCACCCCTATGGCTACACCTTC CASSPYSGQHPYGYTF
TRBJ2-2 . TRBV11-2 . TGTGCCAGCAGCTTACCAGGGCCCGGGGAGCTGTTTTTT CASSLPGPGELFF
TRBJ2-3 TRBD2 TRBV5-4 . TGTGCCAGCACCAGAACTAGCGGATCCACAGATACGCAGTATTTT CASTRTSGSTDTQYF